This T cell receptor beta chain is from a study of blood T cell repertoires in COVID-19. The data were produced by immunoSEQ multiplex PCR, yet TCRdb's version contains in-frame clones alone and is incomplete. The sample consists of tens of thousands of clones, roughly 87% of them appearing once. Germline-derived CDR1 and CDR2 are SGHVS and FQNEAQ. Unmatched junction bases numbered 15, after V lost 5 bases and J lost 4 bases. This CDR3 has 17 residues. Sequenced sample: peripheral blood. The sequence was collected from an elderly man in a cohort sampled during active COVID-19. V and J are TRBV7-8 and TRBJ1-2; the match to TRBD1 covers 8 bases. The CDR3 sequence is CASSPDRGPKASYGYTF. In DNA form, the CDR3 reads TGTGCCAGCAGCCCCGACAGGGGACCAAAAGCGAGCTATGGCTACACCTTC.